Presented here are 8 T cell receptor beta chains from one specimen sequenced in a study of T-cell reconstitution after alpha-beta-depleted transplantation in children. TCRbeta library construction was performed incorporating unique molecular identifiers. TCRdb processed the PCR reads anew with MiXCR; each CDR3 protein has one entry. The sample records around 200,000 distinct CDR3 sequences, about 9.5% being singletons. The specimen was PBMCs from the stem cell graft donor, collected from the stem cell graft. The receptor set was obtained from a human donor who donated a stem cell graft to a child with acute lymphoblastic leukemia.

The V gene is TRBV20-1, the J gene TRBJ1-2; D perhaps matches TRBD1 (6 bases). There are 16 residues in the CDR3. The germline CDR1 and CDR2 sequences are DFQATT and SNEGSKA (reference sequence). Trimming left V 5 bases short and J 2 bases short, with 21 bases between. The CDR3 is CSASERGTSMNYGYTF. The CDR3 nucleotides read TGCAGTGCTTCTGAACGCGGGACATCGATGAACTATGGCTACACCTTC.

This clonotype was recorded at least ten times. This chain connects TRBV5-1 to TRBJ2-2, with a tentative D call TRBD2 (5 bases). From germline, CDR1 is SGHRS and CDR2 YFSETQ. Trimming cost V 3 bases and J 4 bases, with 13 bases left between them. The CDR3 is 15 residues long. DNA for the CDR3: TGCGCCAGCAGCTCTGACGGGGTCGGCACCGGGGAGCTGTTTTTT. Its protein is CASSSDGVGTGELFF.

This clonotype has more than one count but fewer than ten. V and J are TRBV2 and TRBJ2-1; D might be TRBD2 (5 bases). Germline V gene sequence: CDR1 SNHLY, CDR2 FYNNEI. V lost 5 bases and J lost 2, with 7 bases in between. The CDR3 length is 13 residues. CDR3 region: CASSTGAYNEQFF. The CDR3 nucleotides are TGTGCCAGCAGTACCGGGGCCTACAATGAGCAGTTCTTC.

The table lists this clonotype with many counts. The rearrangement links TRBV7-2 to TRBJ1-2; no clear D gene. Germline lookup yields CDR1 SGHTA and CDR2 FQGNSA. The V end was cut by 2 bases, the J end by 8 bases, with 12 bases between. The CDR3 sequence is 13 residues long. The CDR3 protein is CASSLIGNYGYTF. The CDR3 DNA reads TGTGCCAGCAGCTTAATCGGAAATTACGGCTACACCTTC.

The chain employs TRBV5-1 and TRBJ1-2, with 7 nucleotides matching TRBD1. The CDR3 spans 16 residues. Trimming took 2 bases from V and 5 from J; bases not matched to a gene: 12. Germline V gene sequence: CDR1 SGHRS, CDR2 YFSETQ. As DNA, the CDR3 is TGCGCCAGCAGCTTTGACAGGGAGGGACCTCGGTATGGCTACACCTTC. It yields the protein CASSFDREGPRYGYTF.

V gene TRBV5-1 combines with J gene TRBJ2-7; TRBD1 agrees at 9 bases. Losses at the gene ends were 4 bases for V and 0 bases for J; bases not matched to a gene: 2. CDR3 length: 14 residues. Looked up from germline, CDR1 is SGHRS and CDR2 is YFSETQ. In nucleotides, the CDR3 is TGCGCCAGCAGCCAGGGACAGGGCTCCTACGAGCAGTACTTC. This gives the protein CASSQGQGSYEQYF.

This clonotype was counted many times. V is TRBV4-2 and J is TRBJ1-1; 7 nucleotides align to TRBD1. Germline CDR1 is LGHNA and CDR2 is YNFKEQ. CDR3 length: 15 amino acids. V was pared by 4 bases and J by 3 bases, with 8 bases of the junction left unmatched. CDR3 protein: CASSRLTGAYTEAFF. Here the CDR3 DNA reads TGTGCCAGCAGCCGCTTAACAGGGGCCTACACTGAAGCTTTCTTT.

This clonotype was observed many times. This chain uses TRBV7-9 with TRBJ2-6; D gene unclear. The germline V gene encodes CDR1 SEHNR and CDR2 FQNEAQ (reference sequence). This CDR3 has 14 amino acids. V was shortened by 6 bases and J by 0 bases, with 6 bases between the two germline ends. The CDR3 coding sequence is TGTGCCAGCAGTTCTCACTCTGGGGCCAACGTCCTGACTTTC. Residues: CASSSHSGANVLTF.